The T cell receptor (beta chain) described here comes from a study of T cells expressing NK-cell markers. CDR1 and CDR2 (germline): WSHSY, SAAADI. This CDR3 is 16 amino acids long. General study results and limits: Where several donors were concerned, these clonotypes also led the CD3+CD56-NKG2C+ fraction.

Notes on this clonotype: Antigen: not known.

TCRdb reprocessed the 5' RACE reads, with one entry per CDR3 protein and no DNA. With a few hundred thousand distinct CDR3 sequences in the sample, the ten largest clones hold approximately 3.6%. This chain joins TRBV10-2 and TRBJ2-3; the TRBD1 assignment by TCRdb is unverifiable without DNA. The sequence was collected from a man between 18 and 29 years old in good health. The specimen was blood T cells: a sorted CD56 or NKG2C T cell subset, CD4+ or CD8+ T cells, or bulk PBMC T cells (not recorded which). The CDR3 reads CASSERTGPGTDTQYF.